The 20 T cell receptor beta chains presented below share a single source sample, sequenced in a study of T cells in tumors after PD-1 blockade. TCRdb's table, derived via immunoSEQ multiplex PCR, lists solely in-frame clones and lacks some. The table includes about 20,000 clones, roughly 78% detected once. The specimen comprised PBMCs, sampled before anti-PD-1 treatment. The source of these receptors is a human donor with basal cell carcinoma.

The rearrangement joins TRBV3-1 (or the pseudogene TRBV3-2) to TRBJ1-2; D possibly corresponds to TRBD1 (6 bases). The CDR3 runs 15 residues. Per germline, CDR1 LGHDT and CDR2 YNNKEL (reference sequence). The V and J ends lost 5 bases and 2 bases respectively, with 15 bases between them. The CDR3 reads CASSGSGAGNYGYTF. CDR3 nucleotide sequence: TGTGCCAGCAGCGGCTCGGGGGCAGGGAACTATGGCTACACCTTC.

The rearrangement uses TRBV3-1 (or the pseudogene TRBV3-2) and TRBJ1-2; 11 positions match TRBD1. The CDR3 is 17 amino acids. J was trimmed by 0 bases and V by 3 bases; bases with no gene match: 6. Germline CDR1 reads LGHDT; CDR2 reads YNNKEL (reference sequence). DNA for the CDR3: TGTGCCAGCAGCCACGGGACAGGGGGACTCGCTAACTATGGCTACACCTTC. It codes for CASSHGTGGLANYGYTF.

The V gene is TRBV7-9, the J gene TRBJ2-1, with 9 positions matching TRBD2. The V segment lost 6 bases and the J segment 9 bases; nucleotides outside the gene matches: 6. This CDR3 contains 13 residues. Germline loops: CDR1 SEHNR, CDR2 FQNEAQ (reference sequence). Written as DNA, the CDR3 is TGTGCCAGCAGATACCTAGCGGGAAGTGAGCAGTTCTTC. Its protein product is CASRYLAGSEQFF.

V is TRBV5-6 and J is TRBJ2-7; no reliable D call. V lost 0 bases to trimming and J lost 6 bases, with 7 bases between them. CDR1 and CDR2 from the germline V gene are SGHDT and YYEEEE. The CDR3 is made up of 12 amino acids. CDR3 sequence reads: CASSLVSREQYF. The DNA for the CDR3 is TGTGCCAGCAGCTTGGTATCCCGCGAGCAGTACTTC.

A single count supports this clone. V gene TRBV7-9 combines with J gene TRBJ2-5, with unresolved D. Germline assignment: CDR1 SEHNR and CDR2 FQNEAQ (reference sequence). Trimming took off 1 base at V and 5 bases at J, with 8 bases between the two ends. This CDR3 spans 13 amino acids. The CDR3 bases are TGTGCCAGCAGCTTAGAAAGTAGGGAGACCCAGTACTTC. Its protein product is CASSLESRETQYF.

J is TRBJ2-1 and V is TRBV7-3; D possibly uses TRBD1 or TRBD2 (5 bases each). Germline loops: CDR1 SGHTA, CDR2 FQGTGA. This CDR3 is 16 amino acids long. V dropped 0 bases and J dropped 7 bases, with 16 bases sitting between them. The DNA for the CDR3 is TGTGCCAGCAGCTTAACAAGGGACGTGGGTTTTAATGAGCAGTTCTTC. Its translation: CASSLTRDVGFNEQFF. The whole variable domain, remainder taken from reference TRBV7-3 and TRBJ2-1, is GAGVSQTPSNKVTEKGKYVELRCDPISGHTALYWYRQSLGQGPEFLIYFQGTGAADDSGLPNDRFFAVRPEGSVSTLKIQRTERGDSAVYLCASSLTRDVGFNEQFFGPGTRLTVL.

This clone showed up just a few times. The junction shows a germline mismatch at one end, possibly a read error. The same CDR3 is also encoded by other DNA sequences in this sample. DNA for the CDR3: TGTGCCCGCAGTTACGGGGGGGCGCGGGCGGGGAGCTCCTACAATGAGCAGTTCTTC. Translating gives CARSYGGARAGSSYNEQFF. The rearrangement links TRBV2 to TRBJ2-1; 8 bases are a match to TRBD2. The CDR3 length is 19 residues. Looked up from germline, CDR1 is SNHLY and CDR2 is FYNNEI.

This chain uses TRBV6-5 with TRBJ1-6; no clear D gene. The CDR3 totals 14 residues. Trimming removed 6 bases from V and 6 bases from J, with 12 bases in between. Germline V CDR1 and CDR2: MNHEY, SVGAGI. CDR3 amino acids: CASRAGLPNSPLHF. The DNA of the CDR3 is TGTGCCAGCAGAGCGGGATTACCTAATTCACCCCTCCACTTT.

This chain links TRBV6-1 with TRBJ1-1; the match to TRBD1 covers 8 bases. This CDR3 region has 16 residues. In germline, CDR1 is MNHNS, CDR2 SASEGT. The V and J ends lost 0 bases and 5 bases, in that order; junction bases with no gene match: 8. This CDR3 reads CASSEAWQGARTEAFF. As DNA, the CDR3 is TGTGCCAGCAGTGAAGCGTGGCAGGGGGCTCGAACTGAAGCTTTCTTT.

The J gene is TRBJ1-5, the V gene TRBV30; 8 bases agree with TRBD1. The germline gives CDR1 GTSNPN, CDR2 SVGIG (reference sequence). V shed 3 bases, J shed 2 bases, and the junction held 6 bases outside the gene matches. The CDR3 has 15 residues. CDR3 loop: CAWRGPGGRNQPQHF. The DNA of the CDR3 is TGTGCCTGGAGGGGACCAGGGGGCCGCAATCAGCCCCAGCATTTT. The full variable domain, with the rest looked up from reference TRBV30 and TRBJ1-5, is SQTIHQWPATLVQPVGSPLSLECTVEGTSNPNLYWYRQAAGRGLQLLFYSVGIGQISSEVPQNLSASRPQDRQFILSSKKLLLSDSGFYLCAWRGPGGRNQPQHFGDGTRLSIL.

The chain links TRBV12-3 or TRBV12-4 to TRBJ1-1; D gene uncertain. CDR3 length: 12 amino acids. With 7 bases removed from V and 4 bases from J, the gap between germline ends came to 10 bases. The CDR3 reads CASNYLPTEAFF. The DNA for the CDR3 is TGTGCCAGCAATTACCTTCCCACTGAAGCTTTCTTT.

As to this clone: The same CDR3 also results from other DNA sequences found in this sample. The chain recombines TRBV2 with TRBJ2-1, with 8 bases aligning to TRBD2. The CDR3 consists of 19 residues. Per germline, CDR1 SNHLY and CDR2 FYNNEI. CDR3 in amino acids: CPTCDGGAGEGSSYNEQFF. The CDR3 nucleotides read TGTCCCACCTGTGACGGGGGGGCGGGGGAGGGGAGCTCCTACAATGAGCAGTTCTTC.

The table lists this clone with a few counts. At the DNA level, this CDR3 is encoded by other sequences in the same sample as well. The chain recombines TRBV2 with TRBJ2-1; TRBD2 matches 7 bases. The CDR3 runs 19 residues. Germline loops: CDR1 SNHLY, CDR2 FYNNEI. The V and J ends lost 11 bases and 0 bases, in that order; junction bases with no gene match: 22. CDR3 protein: CARCDGWAGEGSSYNEQFF. CDR3 in DNA: TGTGCCCGCTGTGATGGGTGGGCGGGGGAGGGGAGCTCCTACAATGAGCAGTTCTTC.

J is TRBJ2-1 and V is TRBV6-6, with 8 positions matching TRBD1. Germline lookup yields CDR1 MNHNY and CDR2 SVGAGI (reference sequence). CDR3 length: 13 residues. The J segment lost 4 bases and the V segment lost 7 bases, leaving 3 bases of the junction unmatched. The CDR3: CASKGQEYNEQFF. The DNA of the CDR3 is TGTGCCAGCAAGGGACAGGAGTACAATGAGCAGTTCTTC.

The rearrangement uses TRBV5-1 and TRBJ2-1, with 7 bases fitting TRBD2. J was trimmed by 2 bases and V by 1 base; bases with no gene match: 3. Germline loops: CDR1 SGHRS, CDR2 YFSETQ. The CDR3 has 15 residues. CDR3 nucleotide sequence: TGCGCCAGCAGCTTGACCGGGACTACCTACAATGAGCAGTTCTTC. The encoded protein is CASSLTGTTYNEQFF.

The chain employs TRBV25-1 and TRBJ2-7, with 9 nucleotides matching TRBD2. V gave up 6 bases and J gave up 1 base; unmatched junction bases: 7. In germline, CDR1 is MGHDK, CDR2 SYGVNS. The CDR3 sequence is 15 residues long. The DNA of the CDR3 is TGTGCCAGCAGCGCCCTCACTAGCGGGTCCTACGAGCAGTACTTC. It specifies CASSALTSGSYEQYF.

This sequence joins TRBV5-6 and TRBJ2-3; perhaps TRBD1 as D (6 bases). Germline V gene sequence: CDR1 SGHDT, CDR2 YYEEEE. The CDR3 is 16 amino acids. The germline V and J ends were trimmed by 0 bases and 4 bases, with 15 bases remaining between them. The CDR3: CASSLGTAYGADTQYF. The DNA for the CDR3 is TGTGCCAGCAGCTTGGGGACAGCCTATGGCGCAGATACGCAGTATTTT.

The chain combines TRBV15 with TRBJ2-3, with D perhaps matching TRBD1 (6 bases). The CDR3 consists of 15 residues. The germline V gene encodes CDR1 LNHNV and CDR2 YYDKDF (reference sequence). The V end was cut by 6 bases, the J end by 0 bases, with 13 bases between. CDR3 sequence (DNA): TGTGCCACCAGTTGGACAGCATCTAGCACAGATACGCAGTATTTT. It encodes CATSWTASSTDTQYF.

This clone was picked up one time. This chain joins TRBV11-3 and TRBJ2-7; perhaps TRBD2 as D (5 bases). CDR3 length: 14 residues. V was pared by 5 bases and J by 4 bases, with 15 bases between. The germline gives CDR1 SGHNT, CDR2 YENEEA. Here the CDR3 DNA reads TGTGCCAGCAGCCCCTGGGAGCGCCCATACGAGCAGTACTTC. Translating gives CASSPWERPYEQYF.

V gene TRBV4-2 combines with J gene TRBJ2-3; D not resolved. Per germline, CDR1 LGHNA and CDR2 YNFKEQ. Trimming pared 0 bases from V and 2 bases from J, leaving 12 bases between. The CDR3 has 16 residues. Here the CDR3 DNA reads TGTGCCAGCAGCCAAGATGAAGCACTATCCACAGATACGCAGTATTTT. Protein: CASSQDEALSTDTQYF.